This T cell receptor (beta chain) came from a study of T cell repertoires in cytomegalovirus infection. Study-level findings and limits: Cumulative frequency (of public TCR beta family members) identified carriers of CMV plus the relevant HLA.

A single record per CDR3 protein comes from TCRdb applying MiXCR to the reads. The sample shows 300,000 to 400,000 distinct CDR3 sequences, around a sixth of them seen only once. This clonotype has a count of ten or more. The antigen remains undetermined. CDR3 length: 17 amino acids. From germline, CDR1 is SGHTA and CDR2 FQGNSA. V shed 0 bases and J shed 0 bases, with 12 bases lying between them. The V and J genes are TRBV7-2 and TRBJ2-4, with a weak D call TRBD2 (5 bases). This TCR derives from a human donor in good health (CMV status not recorded). Some clones in this sample may be carry-over from other donors' samples. Sequenced material: PBMCs. CDR3 nucleotide sequence: TGTGCCAGCAGCTTAGCGCGGGCGCCTATAGCCAAAAACATTCAGTACTTC. Residues: CASSLARAPIAKNIQYF.